The clone carrying this TCR beta chain was counted at least ten times. What it binds is unknown. The data derive from a study of T cells in Graves' hyperthyroidism and ophthalmopathy. Overall study findings and caveats: Also found in blood were most expanded thyroid clonotypes above 0.001.

Authors of the study amplified TCR beta CDR3 regions from RNA transcripts. When the TCR CDR3 underwent first-round RT-PCR, the HTBI primer set was used. MiXCR, run by TCRdb on the multiplex PCR reads, gives a single entry per CDR3 protein. Of under 300,000 distinct CDR3 sequences in the sample, approximately 14% are singletons; the top ten hold approximately 12%. Trimming stripped 4 bases from V and 1 base from J, with 18 bases between. The CDR3 spans 17 residues. CDR1 LGHDT and CDR2 YNNKEL come from the germline V gene (reference sequence). The V and J genes are TRBV3-1 and TRBJ2-3; D not resolved. The sample consisted of blood. This TCR derives from a woman aged 40 to 55 with Graves' hyperthyroidism that later progressed to Graves' ophthalmopathy. The CDR3 sequence is CASSPEGFRWGTDTQYF. The CDR3 nucleotides read TGTGCCAGCAGCCCCGAAGGTTTTAGATGGGGCACAGATACGCAGTATTTT.